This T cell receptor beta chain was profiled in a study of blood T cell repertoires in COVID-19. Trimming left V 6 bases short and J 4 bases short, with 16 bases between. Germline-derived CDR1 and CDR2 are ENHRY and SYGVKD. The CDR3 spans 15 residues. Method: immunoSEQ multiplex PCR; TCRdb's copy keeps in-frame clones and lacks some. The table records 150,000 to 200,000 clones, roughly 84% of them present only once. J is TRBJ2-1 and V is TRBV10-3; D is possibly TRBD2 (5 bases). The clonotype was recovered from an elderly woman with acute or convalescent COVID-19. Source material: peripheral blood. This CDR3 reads CAISPTGLGYNEQFF. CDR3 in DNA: TGTGCCATCAGCCCTACGGGATTGGGGTACAATGAGCAGTTCTTC.